This TCR beta chain was identified during a study of T-cell memory formation after mild COVID-19. At the level of the study: TCR clusters mostly belonged to single donors. General study findings and limits: CD4+ contracting clones were found mainly in CM and EM, and CD8+ ones in EMRA.

Germline values: CDR1 SNHLY, CDR2 FYNNEI. The CDR3 length is 18 residues. Trimming took off 2 bases at V and 0 bases at J, with 20 bases between the two ends. As for this clonotype: Its cognate antigen is unknown.

TCRdb used MiXCR to reprocess the 5' RACE reads, holding one entry per CDR3 protein. There are under 300,000 distinct CDR3 sequences in the sample; roughly 18% occur only once, and 23% lies in the top ten. This chain connects TRBV2 to TRBJ2-7; D possibly corresponds to TRBD2 (7 bases). Input material: PBMCs or a T cell subset sorted from them (not recorded which). The receptor comes from a man between 18 and 29 years old who had mild COVID-19 (a few samples of this study predate the infection). Cell type and time point are not known. CDR3 DNA sequence: TGTGCCAGCAGTGAAAGGGAGGGGGACACCTATTTCTCCTACGAGCAGTACTTC. It codes for CASSEREGDTYFSYEQYF.